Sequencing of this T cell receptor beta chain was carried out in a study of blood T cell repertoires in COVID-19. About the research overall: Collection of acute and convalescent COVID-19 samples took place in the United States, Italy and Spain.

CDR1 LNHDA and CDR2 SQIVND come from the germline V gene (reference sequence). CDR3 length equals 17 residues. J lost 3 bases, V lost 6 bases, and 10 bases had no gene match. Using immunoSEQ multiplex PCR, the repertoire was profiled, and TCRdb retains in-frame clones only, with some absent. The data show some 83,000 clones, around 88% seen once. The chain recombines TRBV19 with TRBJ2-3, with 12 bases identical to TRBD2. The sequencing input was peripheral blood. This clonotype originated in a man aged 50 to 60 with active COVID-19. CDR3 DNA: TGTGCCAGTAGGACTAGCGGGGGATCCTTTCGTACAGATACGCAGTATTTT. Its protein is CASRTSGGSFRTDTQYF.